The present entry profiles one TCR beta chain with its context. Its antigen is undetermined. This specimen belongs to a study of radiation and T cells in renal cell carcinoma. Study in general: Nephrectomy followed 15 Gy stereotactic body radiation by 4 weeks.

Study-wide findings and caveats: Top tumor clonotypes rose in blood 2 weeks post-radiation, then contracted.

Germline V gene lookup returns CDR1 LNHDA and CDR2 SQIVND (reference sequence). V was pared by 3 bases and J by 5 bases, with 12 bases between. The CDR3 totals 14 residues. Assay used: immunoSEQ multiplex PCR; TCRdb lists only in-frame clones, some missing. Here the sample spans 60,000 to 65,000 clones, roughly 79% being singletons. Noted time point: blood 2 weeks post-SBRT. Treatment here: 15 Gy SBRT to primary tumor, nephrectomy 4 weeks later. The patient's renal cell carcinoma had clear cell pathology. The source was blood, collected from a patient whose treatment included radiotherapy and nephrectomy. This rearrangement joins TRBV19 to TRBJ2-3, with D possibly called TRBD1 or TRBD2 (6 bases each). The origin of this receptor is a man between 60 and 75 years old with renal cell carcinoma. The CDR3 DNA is TGTGCCAGTAGTATTTTGGGGGGCAGAGATACGCAGTATTTT. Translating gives CASSILGGRDTQYF.